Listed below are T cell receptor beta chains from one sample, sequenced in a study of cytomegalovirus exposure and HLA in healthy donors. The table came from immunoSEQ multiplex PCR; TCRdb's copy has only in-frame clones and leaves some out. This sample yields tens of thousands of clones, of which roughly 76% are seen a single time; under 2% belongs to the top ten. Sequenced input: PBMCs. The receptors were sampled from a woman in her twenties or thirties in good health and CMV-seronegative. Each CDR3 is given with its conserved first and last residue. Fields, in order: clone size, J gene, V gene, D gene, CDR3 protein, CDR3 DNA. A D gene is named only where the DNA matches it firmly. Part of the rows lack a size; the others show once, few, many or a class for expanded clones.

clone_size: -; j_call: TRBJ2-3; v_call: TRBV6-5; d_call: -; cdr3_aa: CASSSQGTQYF; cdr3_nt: TGTGCCAGCAGTTCCCAGGGTACGCAGTATTTT
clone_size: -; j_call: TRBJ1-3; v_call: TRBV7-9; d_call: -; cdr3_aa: CSSSPAGNSGNTIYF; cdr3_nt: TGTTCCAGCAGCCCCGCCGGGAACTCTGGAAACACCATATATTTT
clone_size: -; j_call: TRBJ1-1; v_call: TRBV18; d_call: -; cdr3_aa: CASSPPSGRGNTEAFF; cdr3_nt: TGTGCCAGCTCACCACCGAGTGGCAGGGGGAACACTGAAGCTTTCTTT
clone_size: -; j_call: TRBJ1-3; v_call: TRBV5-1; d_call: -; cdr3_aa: CASSLDYKNTIYF; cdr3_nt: TGCGCCAGCAGCTTGGACTATAAGAACACCATATATTTT
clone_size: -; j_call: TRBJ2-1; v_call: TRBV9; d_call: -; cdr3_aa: CASSVEQSRSYNEQFF; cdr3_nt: TGTGCCAGCAGCGTAGAACAGTCTCGCTCCTACAATGAGCAGTTCTTC
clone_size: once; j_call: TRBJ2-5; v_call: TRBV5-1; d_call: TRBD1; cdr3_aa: CASSLEAGGWETQYF; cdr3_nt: TGCGCCAGCAGCTTGGAAGCAGGGGGCTGGGAGACCCAGTACTTC
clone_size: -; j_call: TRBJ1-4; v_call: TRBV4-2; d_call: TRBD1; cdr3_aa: CASSQEGTGGKLFF; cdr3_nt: TGTGCCAGCAGCCAAGAAGGAACAGGGGGCAAACTGTTTTTT
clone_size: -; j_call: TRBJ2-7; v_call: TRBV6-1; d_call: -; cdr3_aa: CASSEAPGSYEQYF; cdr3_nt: TGTGCCAGCAGTGAAGCGCCCGGGTCCTACGAGCAGTACTTC
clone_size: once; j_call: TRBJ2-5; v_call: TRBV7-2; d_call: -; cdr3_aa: CASSRTVQETQYF; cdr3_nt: TGTGCCAGCAGCCGGACAGTACAAGAGACCCAGTACTTC
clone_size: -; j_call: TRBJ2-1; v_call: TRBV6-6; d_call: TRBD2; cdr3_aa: CASSLVLAGFNEQFF; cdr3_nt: TGTGCCAGCAGTTTAGTACTAGCGGGTTTCAATGAGCAGTTCTTC
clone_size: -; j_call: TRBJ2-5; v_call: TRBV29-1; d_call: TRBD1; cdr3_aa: CSARWGQSQETQYF; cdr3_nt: TGCAGCGCCCGATGGGGACAGTCACAAGAGACCCAGTACTTC
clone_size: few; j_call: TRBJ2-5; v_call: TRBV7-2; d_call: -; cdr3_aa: CASSSTNRGETQYF; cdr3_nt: TGTGCCAGCAGCTCCACAAATAGGGGGGAGACCCAGTACTTC
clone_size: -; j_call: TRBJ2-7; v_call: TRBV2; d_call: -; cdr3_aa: CASSRQPYEQYF; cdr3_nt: TGTGCCAGCAGCCGACAGCCCTACGAGCAGTACTTC
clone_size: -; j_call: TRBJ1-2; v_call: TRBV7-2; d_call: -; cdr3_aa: CASSLPQNYGYTF; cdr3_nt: TGTGCCAGCAGCTTACCACAAAACTATGGCTACACCTTC
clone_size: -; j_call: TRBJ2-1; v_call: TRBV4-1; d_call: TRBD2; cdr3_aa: CASSQDSAGGQINEQFF; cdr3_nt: TGCGCCAGCAGCCAAGATTCAGCGGGAGGGCAAATAAATGAGCAGTTCTTC
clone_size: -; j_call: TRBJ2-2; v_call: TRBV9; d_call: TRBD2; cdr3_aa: CASSLGSGSFTGELFF; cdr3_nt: TGTGCCAGCAGCTTAGGGAGCGGGAGCTTTACCGGGGAGCTGTTTTTT
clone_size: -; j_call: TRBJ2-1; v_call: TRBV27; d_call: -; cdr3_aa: CASSDWVNNEQFF; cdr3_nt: TGTGCCAGCAGTGACTGGGTAAACAATGAGCAGTTCTTC
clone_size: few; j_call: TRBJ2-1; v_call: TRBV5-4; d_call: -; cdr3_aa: CASSFTSTGSSYNEQFF; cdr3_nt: TGTGCCAGCAGCTTTACCTCCACAGGGAGCTCCTACAATGAGCAGTTCTTC
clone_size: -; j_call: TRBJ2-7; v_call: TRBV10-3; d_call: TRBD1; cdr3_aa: CAIGGVDSIGTGGSGQYF; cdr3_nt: TGTGCCATCGGTGGGGTGGATAGTATAGGGACAGGGGGCTCCGGGCAGTACTTC
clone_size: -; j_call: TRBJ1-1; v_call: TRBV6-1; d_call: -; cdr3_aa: CASSGHMNTEAFF; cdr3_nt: TGTGCCAGCAGTGGACACATGAACACTGAAGCTTTCTTT
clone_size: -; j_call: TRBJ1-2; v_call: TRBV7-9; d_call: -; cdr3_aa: CSSSPSSGDYGYTF; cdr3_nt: TGTTCCAGCAGCCCCTCGTCGGGGGACTATGGCTACACCTTC
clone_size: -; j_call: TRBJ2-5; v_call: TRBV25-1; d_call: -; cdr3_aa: CASSEAGKRTQYF; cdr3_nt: TGTGCCAGCAGTGAGGCGGGGAAGAGGACCCAGTACTTC
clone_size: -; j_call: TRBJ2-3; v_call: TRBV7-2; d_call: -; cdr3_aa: CASSLTARRSRTDTQYF; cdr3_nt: TGTGCCAGCAGCTTAACTGCTCGGAGGTCACGGACAGATACGCAGTATTTT
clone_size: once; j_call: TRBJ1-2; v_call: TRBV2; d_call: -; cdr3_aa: CASSGQHTNYGYTF; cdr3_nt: TGTGCCAGCAGCGGACAGCATACTAACTATGGCTACACCTTC
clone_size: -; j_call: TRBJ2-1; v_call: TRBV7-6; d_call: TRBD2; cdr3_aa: CASSLLSGRGANEQFF; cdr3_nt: TGTGCCAGCAGCCTGCTAAGCGGGAGAGGTGCGAATGAGCAGTTCTTC
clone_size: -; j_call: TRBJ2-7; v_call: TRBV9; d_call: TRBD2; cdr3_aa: CASSVDGTTREQYF; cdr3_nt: TGTGCCAGCAGCGTAGATGGGACTACCCGCGAGCAGTACTTC
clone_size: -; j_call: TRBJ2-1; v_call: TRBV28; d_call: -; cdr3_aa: CASSSWRDNEQFF; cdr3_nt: TGTGCCAGCAGTTCTTGGCGGGACAATGAGCAGTTCTTC
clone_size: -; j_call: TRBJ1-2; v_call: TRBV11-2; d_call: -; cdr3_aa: CASSPGGGGYTF; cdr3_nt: TGTGCCAGCAGCCCGGGGGGTGGTGGCTACACCTTC
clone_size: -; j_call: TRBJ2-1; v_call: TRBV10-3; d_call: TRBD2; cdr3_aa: CAISESTTSGIGNEQFF; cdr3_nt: TGTGCCATCAGTGAGTCGACGACTAGCGGGATTGGGAATGAGCAGTTCTTC
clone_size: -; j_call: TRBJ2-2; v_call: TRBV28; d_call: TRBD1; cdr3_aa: CASSPRRTGSRTGELFF; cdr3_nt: TGTGCCAGCAGTCCCCGACGGACAGGGTCGAGAACCGGGGAGCTGTTTTTT
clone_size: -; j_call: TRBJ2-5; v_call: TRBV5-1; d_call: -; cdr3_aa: CASTLQGSGETQYF; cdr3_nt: TGCGCCAGCACCCTCCAGGGTTCCGGAGAGACCCAGTACTTC
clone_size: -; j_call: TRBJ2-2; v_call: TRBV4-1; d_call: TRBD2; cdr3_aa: CASSQDPPFSGRAGTGELFF; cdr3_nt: TGCGCCAGCAGCCAAGATCCACCATTTAGCGGGAGGGCCGGGACCGGGGAGCTGTTTTTT
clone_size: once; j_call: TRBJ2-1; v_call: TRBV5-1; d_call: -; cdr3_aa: CASSFGLNNEQFF; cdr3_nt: TGCGCCAGCAGCTTTGGACTAAACAATGAGCAGTTCTTC
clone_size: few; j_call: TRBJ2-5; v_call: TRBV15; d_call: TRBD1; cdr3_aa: CATTKRTGQETQYF; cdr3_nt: TGTGCCACCACCAAAAGGACAGGGCAAGAGACCCAGTACTTC
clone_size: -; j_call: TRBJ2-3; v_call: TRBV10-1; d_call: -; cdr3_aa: CASSEAGITDTQYF; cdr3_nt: TGCGCCAGCAGTGAGGCAGGCATCACAGATACGCAGTATTTT
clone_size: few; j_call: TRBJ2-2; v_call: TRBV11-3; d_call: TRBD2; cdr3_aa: CASSLGNPGLAPNTGELFF; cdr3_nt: TGTGCCAGCAGCTTGGGGAACCCCGGACTAGCGCCGAACACCGGGGAGCTGTTTTTT
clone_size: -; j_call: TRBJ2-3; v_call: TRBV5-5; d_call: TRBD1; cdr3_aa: CASSLVRGREDTQYF; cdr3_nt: TGTGCCAGCAGCTTGGTCAGGGGGCGGGAAGATACGCAGTATTTT
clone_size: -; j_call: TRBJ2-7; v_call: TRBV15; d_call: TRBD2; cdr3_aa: CATSRDRQVVAGPYEQYF; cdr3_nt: TGTGCCACCAGCAGAGATCGTCAAGTTGTAGCGGGCCCCTACGAGCAGTACTTC
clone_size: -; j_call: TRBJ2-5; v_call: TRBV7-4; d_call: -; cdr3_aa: CASSPGTPQETQYF; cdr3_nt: TGTGCCAGCAGCCCCGGGACTCCTCAAGAGACCCAGTACTTC